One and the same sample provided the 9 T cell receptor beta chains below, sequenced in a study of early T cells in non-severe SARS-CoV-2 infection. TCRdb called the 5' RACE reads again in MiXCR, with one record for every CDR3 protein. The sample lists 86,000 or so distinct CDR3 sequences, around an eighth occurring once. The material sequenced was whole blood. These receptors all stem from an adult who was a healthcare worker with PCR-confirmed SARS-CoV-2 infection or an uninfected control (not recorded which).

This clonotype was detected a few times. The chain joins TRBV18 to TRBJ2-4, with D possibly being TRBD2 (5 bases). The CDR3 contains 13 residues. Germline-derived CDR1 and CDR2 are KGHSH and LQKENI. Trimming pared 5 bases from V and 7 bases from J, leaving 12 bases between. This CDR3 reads CASSGGSTNIQYF. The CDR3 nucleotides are TGTGCCAGCTCAGGCGGGTCTACCAACATTCAGTACTTC.

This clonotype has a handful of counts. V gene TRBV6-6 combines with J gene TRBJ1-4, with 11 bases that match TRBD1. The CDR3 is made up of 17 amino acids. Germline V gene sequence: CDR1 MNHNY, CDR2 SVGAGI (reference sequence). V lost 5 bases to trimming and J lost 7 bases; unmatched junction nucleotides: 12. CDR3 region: CASSPLGQGAGGEKLFF. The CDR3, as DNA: TGTGCCAGCAGTCCCCTTGGACAGGGGGCTGGTGGTGAAAAACTGTTTTTT.

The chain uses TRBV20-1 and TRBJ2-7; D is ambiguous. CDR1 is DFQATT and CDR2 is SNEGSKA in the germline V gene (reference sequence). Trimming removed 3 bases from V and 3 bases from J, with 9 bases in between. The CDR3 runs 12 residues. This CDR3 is CSARKVGYEQYF. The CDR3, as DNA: TGCAGTGCTAGGAAGGTTGGCTACGAGCAGTACTTC.

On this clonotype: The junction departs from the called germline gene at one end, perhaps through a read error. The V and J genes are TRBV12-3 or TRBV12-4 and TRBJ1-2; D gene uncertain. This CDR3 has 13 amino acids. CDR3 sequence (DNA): TGTGCCAGCAGGTCCACAGCAACCTATGGCTGCACCTTC. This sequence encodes CASRSTATYGCTF.

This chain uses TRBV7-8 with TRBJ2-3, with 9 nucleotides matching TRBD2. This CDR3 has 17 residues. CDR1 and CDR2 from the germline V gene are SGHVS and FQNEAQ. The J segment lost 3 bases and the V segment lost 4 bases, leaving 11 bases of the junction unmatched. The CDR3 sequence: CASSSPPQREVTDTQYF. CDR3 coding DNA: TGTGCCAGCAGCTCCCCCCCCCAGCGGGAGGTTACAGATACGCAGTATTTT.

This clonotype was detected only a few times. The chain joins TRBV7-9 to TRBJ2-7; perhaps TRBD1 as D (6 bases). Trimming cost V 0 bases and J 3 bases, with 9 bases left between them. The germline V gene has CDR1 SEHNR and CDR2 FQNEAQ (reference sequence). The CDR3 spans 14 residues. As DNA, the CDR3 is TGTGCCAGCAGCTTAGCGGGGGCTCTCTACGAGCAGTACTTC. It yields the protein CASSLAGALYEQYF.

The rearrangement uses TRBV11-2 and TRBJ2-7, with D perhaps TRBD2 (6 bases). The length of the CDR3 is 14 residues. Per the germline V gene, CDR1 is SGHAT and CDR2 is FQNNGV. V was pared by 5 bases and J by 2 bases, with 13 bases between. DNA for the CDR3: TGTGCCAGCAGCCCCGGGAGTCGGACCTACGAGCAGTACTTC. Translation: CASSPGSRTYEQYF. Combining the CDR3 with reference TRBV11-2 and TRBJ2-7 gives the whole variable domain EAGVAQSPRYKIIEKRQSVAFWCNPISGHATLYWYQQILGQGPKLLIQFQNNGVVDDSQLPKDRFSAERLKGVDSTLKIQPAKLEDSAVYLCASSPGSRTYEQYFGPGTRLTVT.

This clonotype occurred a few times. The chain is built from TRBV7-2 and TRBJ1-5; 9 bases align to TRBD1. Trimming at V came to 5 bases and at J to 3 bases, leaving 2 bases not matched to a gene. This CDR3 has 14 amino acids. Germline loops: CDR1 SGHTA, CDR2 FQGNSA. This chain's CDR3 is CASSRTGDNQPQHF. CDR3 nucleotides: TGTGCCAGCAGCCGGACAGGGGACAATCAGCCCCAGCATTTT. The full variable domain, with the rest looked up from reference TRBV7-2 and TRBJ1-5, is GAGVSQSPSNKVTEKGKDVELRCDPISGHTALYWYRQSLGQGLEFLIYFQGNSAPDKSGLPSDRFSAERTGGSVSTLTIQRTQQEDSAVYLCASSRTGDNQPQHFGDGTRLSIL.

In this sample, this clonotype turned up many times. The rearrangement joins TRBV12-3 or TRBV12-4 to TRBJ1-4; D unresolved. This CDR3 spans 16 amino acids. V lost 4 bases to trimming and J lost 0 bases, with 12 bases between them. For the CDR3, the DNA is TGTGCCAGCAGTTCAAGAGACGGTGCAACTAATGAAAAACTGTTTTTT. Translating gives CASSSRDGATNEKLFF.